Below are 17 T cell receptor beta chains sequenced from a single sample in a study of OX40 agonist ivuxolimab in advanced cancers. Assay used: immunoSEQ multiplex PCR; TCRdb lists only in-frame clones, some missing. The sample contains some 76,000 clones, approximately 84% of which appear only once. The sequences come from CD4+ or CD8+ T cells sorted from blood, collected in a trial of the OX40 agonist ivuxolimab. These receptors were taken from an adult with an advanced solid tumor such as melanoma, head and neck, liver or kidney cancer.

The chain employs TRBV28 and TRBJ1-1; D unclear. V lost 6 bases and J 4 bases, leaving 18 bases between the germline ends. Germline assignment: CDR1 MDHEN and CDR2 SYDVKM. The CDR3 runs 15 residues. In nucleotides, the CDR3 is TGTGCCAGCAGCTTCTGGACGGCTTCCATCACTGAAGCTTTCTTT. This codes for CASSFWTASITEAFF.

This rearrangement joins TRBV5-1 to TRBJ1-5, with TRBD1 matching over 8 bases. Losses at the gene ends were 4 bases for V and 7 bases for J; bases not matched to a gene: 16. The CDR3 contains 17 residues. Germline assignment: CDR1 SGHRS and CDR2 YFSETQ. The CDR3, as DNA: TGCGCCAGCAGCCCCGACGACGGACAGGGTAGGAAGCAGCCCCAGCATTTT. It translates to CASSPDDGQGRKQPQHF.

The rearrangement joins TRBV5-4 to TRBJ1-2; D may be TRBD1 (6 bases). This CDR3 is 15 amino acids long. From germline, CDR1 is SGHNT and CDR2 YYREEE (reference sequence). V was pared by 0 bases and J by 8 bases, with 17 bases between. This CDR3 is CASSLVQGPPLGYTF. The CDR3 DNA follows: TGTGCCAGCAGCTTGGTTCAGGGGCCGCCTCTCGGCTACACCTTC.

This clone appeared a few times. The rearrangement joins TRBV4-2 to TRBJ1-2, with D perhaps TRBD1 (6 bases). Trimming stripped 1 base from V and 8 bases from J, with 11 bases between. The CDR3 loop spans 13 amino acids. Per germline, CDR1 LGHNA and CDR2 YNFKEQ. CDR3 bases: TGTGCCAGCAGCCAAGTCTTACAGGGAGGCTACACCTTC. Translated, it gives CASSQVLQGGYTF.

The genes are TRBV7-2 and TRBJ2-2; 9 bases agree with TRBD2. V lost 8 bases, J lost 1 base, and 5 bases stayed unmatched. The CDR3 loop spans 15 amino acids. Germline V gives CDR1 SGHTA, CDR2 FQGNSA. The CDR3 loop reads CASGGTSLNTGELFF. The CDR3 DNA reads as TGTGCCAGCGGCGGGACTAGCCTGAACACCGGGGAGCTGTTTTTT.

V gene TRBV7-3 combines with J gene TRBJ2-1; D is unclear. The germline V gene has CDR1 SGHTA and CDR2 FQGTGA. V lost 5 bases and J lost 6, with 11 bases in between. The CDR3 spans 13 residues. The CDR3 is CASSPDQLNEQFF. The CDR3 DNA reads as TGTGCCAGCAGCCCTGACCAGCTCAATGAGCAGTTCTTC.

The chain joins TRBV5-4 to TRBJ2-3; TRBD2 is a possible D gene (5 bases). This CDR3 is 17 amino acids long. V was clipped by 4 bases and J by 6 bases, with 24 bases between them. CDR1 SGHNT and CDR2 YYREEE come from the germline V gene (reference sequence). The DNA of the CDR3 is TGTGCCAGCAGCGGAAGGAGCGGAGACTCACCGTACGATACGCAGTATTTT. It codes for CASSGRSGDSPYDTQYF. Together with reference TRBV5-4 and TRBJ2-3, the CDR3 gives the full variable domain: ETGVTQSPTHLIKTRGQQVTLRCSSQSGHNTVSWYQQALGQGPQFIFQYYREEENGRGNFPPRFSGLQFPNYSSELNVNALELDDSALYLCASSGRSGDSPYDTQYFGPGTRLTVL.

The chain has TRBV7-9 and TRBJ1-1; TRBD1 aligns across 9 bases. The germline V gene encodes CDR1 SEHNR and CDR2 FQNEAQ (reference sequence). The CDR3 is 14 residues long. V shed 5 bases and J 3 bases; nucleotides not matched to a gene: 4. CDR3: CASSLRQGDTEAFF. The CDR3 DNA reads TGTGCCAGCAGCCTAAGACAGGGGGACACTGAAGCTTTCTTT. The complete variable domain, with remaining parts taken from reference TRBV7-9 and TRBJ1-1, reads DTGVSQNPRHKITKRGQNVTFRCDPISEHNRLYWYRQTLGQGPEFLTYFQNEAQLEKSRLLSDRFSAERPKGSFSTLEIQRTEQGDSAMYLCASSLRQGDTEAFFGQGTRLTVV.

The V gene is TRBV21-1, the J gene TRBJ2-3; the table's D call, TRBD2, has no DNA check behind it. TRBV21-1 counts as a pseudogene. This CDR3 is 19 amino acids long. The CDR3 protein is CASTSGTSGSPLCTDTQYF. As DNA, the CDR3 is TGTGCCAGCACTTCCGGGACTAGCGGGAGCCCGTTGTGCACAGATACGCAGTATTTT.

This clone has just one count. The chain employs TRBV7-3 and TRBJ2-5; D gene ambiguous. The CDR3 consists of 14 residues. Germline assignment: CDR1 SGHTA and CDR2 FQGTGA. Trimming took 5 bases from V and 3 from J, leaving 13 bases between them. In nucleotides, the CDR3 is TGTGCCAGCAGCCCCTCTCCATTTGAAGAGACCCAGTACTTC. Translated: CASSPSPFEETQYF.

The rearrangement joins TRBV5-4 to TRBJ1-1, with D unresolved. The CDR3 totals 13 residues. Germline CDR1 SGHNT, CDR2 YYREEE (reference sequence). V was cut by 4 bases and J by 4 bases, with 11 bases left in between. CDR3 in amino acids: CASSQEKGTEAFF. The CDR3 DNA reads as TGTGCCAGCAGCCAAGAAAAGGGCACTGAAGCTTTCTTT.

The CDR3 sequence is CASSRRDGPQETQYF. CDR3 nucleotides: TGTGCCAGCAGCCGCCGGGACGGACCTCAAGAGACCCAGTACTTC. V and J are TRBV5-4 and TRBJ2-5, with D perhaps matching TRBD1 or TRBD2 (5 bases each). The CDR3 sequence is 15 residues long. V lost 4 bases to trimming and J lost 2 bases, with 15 bases between them. Germline loops: CDR1 SGHNT, CDR2 YYREEE (reference sequence). Combining the CDR3 with reference TRBV5-4 and TRBJ2-5 gives the whole variable domain ETGVTQSPTHLIKTRGQQVTLRCSSQSGHNTVSWYQQALGQGPQFIFQYYREEENGRGNFPPRFSGLQFPNYSSELNVNALELDDSALYLCASSRRDGPQETQYFGPGTRLLVL.

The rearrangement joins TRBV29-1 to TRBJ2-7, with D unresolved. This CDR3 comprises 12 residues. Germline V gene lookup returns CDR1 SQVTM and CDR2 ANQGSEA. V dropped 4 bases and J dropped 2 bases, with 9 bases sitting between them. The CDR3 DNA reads TGCAGCGTTGCTGGCAGTACCTACGAGCAGTACTTC. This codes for CSVAGSTYEQYF.

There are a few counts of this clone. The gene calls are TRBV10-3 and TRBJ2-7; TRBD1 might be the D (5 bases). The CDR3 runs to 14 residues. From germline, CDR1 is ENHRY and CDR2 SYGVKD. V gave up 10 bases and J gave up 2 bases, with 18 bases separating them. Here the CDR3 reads CATSDSRGTYEQYF. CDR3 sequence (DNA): TGTGCCACCTCTGACAGTCGTGGCACCTACGAGCAGTACTTC.

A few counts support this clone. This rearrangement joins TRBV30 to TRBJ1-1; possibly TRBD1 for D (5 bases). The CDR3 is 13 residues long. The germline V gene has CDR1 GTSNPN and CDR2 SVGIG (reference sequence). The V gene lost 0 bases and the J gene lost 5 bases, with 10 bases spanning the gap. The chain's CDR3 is CAWSVQGVTEAFF. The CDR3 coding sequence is TGTGCCTGGAGTGTACAAGGGGTGACTGAAGCTTTCTTT.

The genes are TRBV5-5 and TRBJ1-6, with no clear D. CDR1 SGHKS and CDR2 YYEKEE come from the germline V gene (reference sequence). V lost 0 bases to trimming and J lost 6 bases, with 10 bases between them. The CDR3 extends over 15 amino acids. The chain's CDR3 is CASSLANLRNSPLHF. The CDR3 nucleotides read TGTGCCAGCAGCTTGGCCAACTTACGTAATTCACCCCTCCACTTT. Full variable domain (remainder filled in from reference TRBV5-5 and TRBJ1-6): DAGVTQSPTHLIKTRGQQVTLRCSPISGHKSVSWYQQVLGQGPQFIFQYYEKEERGRGNFPDRFSARQFPNYSSELNVNALLLGDSALYLCASSLANLRNSPLHFGNGTRLTVT.

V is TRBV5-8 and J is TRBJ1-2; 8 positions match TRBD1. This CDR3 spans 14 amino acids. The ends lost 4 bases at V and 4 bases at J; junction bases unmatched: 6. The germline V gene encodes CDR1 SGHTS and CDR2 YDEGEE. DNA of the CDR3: TGTGCCAGCAGCACAACCGGGACAGGCTATGGCTACACCTTC. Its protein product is CASSTTGTGYGYTF.